The rows below give T cell receptor beta chains drawn from one sample of a study of beta chain features in type 1 diabetes. The repertoire was sequenced with immunoSEQ multiplex PCR; TCRdb's copy has only in-frame clones and lacks some. This table holds 250,000 to 350,000 clones, approximately 15% found once. Sequencing was done on a sample of naive CD4+ T cells from blood. These receptors all stem from a man aged 18 to 29 with type 1 diabetes. CDR3s include the opening cysteine and the closing phenylalanine or tryptophan. D genes are given only for firm matches. The size of a clone is reported for some rows only, either as once, few or many, or as a class for expanded clones.

v_call: TRBV2
j_call: TRBJ2-1
d_call: TRBD2
clone_size: .
cdr3_nt: TGTGCCAGCACGGAGTCGGGAGGGTTTTACAATGAGCAGTTCTTC
cdr3_aa: CASTESGGFYNEQFF

v_call: TRBV5-1
j_call: TRBJ1-2
d_call: TRBD1
clone_size: few
cdr3_nt: TGCGCCAGCAGCTTTACAGGGGGCAGTGGTGGCTACACCTTC
cdr3_aa: CASSFTGGSGGYTF

v_call: TRBV6-4
j_call: TRBJ2-3
d_call: TRBD2
clone_size: .
cdr3_nt: TGTGCCAGCAGAAGCGGGGGGGCTGGAGATACGCAGTATTTT
cdr3_aa: CASRSGGAGDTQYF

v_call: TRBV5-1
j_call: TRBJ2-7
d_call: TRBD2
clone_size: .
cdr3_nt: TGCGCCAGCACCCGACTAGCGGGGTCCTACGAGCAGTACTTC
cdr3_aa: CASTRLAGSYEQYF

v_call: TRBV7-6
j_call: TRBJ2-2
d_call: TRBD2
clone_size: few
cdr3_nt: TGTGCCAGCAGACGACTAGCGGGAAAGACCGGGGAGCTGTTTTTT
cdr3_aa: CASRRLAGKTGELFF

v_call: TRBV6-6
j_call: TRBJ2-7
d_call: TRBD2
clone_size: few
cdr3_nt: TGTGCCAGCAGAGCCCCTTCTAGCGGGGGGACCTGGTACTTC
cdr3_aa: CASRAPSSGGTWYF

v_call: TRBV2
j_call: TRBJ2-3
d_call: .
clone_size: few
cdr3_nt: TGTGCCAGCAATCTCCGCGGGGGCACAGATACGCAGTATTTT
cdr3_aa: CASNLRGGTDTQYF

v_call: TRBV29-1
j_call: TRBJ2-7
d_call: TRBD2
clone_size: .
cdr3_nt: TGCAGCGTTGCGGGACTAGCGGGAGTTGAGCAGTACTTC
cdr3_aa: CSVAGLAGVEQYF

v_call: TRBV7-6
j_call: TRBJ2-2
d_call: .
clone_size: few
cdr3_nt: TGTGCCAGCAGCTTACAAGCGGGCCGCTACACCGGGGAGCTGTTTTTT
cdr3_aa: CASSLQAGRYTGELFF

v_call: TRBV18
j_call: TRBJ2-4
d_call: TRBD2
clone_size: .
cdr3_nt: TGTGCCAGCTCACCCGTTGCGGGGGGCTTCGCCAAAAACATTCAGTACTTC
cdr3_aa: CASSPVAGGFAKNIQYF